This T cell receptor (beta chain) was found in a study of cytomegalovirus exposure and HLA in healthy donors. Findings and caveats of the study: Cytomegalovirus status was reportedly diagnosed by the classifier with high specificity and sensitivity. In vitro work confirmed that three CMV-associated chains recognize CMV antigens.

The validation cohort, a group of over a hundred subjects, included the donors and was separate from the roughly 670-subject first cohort. Germline loops: CDR1 GTSNPN, CDR2 SVGIG (reference sequence). This CDR3 is 10 amino acids long. With 5 bases removed from V and 1 base from J, the gap between germline ends came to 2 bases. The assay was immunoSEQ multiplex PCR, and TCRdb's table has in-frame clones only and misses some. The table records hundreds of thousands of clones, 75% to 90% of them present only once. Turning to this clone: Its antigen remains unknown.

The sample consisted of PBMCs. V gene TRBV30 combines with J gene TRBJ1-1; no reliable D call. The receptor was isolated from a woman aged 18-29 years in good health and CMV-seronegative. CDR3 sequence reads: CAWQNTEAFF. The DNA of the CDR3 is TGTGCCTGGCAGAACACTGAAGCTTTCTTT.